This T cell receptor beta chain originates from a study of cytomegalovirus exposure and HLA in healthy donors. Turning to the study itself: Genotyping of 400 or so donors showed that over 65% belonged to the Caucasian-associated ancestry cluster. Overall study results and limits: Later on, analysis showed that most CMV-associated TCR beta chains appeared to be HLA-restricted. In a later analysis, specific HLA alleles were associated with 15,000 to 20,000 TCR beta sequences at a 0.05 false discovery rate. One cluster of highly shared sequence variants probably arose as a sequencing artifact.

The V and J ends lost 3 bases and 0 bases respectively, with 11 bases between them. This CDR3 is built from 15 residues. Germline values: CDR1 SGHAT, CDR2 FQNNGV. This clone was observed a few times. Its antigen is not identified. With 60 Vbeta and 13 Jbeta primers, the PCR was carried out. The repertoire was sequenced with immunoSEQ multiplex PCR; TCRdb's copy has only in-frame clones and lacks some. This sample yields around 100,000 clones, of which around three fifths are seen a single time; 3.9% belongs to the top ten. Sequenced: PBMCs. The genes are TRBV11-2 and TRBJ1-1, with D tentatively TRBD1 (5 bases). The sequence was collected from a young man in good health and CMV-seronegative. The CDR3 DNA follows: TGTGCCAGCAGCTTGGGAGGACACCTGAACACTGAAGCTTTCTTT. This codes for CASSLGGHLNTEAFF.